A single sample gave rise to the 9 T cell receptor beta chains below, sequenced in a study of control samples from healthy donors and cancer patients. Some clones are missing from TCRdb's copy, which holds only in-frame ones; the method was immunoSEQ multiplex PCR. Of some 410,000 clones detected, approximately 92% appear once; the ten largest clones hold more than 6%. Sequencing used PBMCs. The source of these receptors is a middle-aged man with head and neck cancer.

J is TRBJ2-6 and V is TRBV29-1; unclear D gene. The CDR3 extends over 12 amino acids. Germline V gene data show CDR1 as SQVTM and CDR2 as ANQGSEA. V lost 6 bases and J lost 1, with 4 bases in between. CDR3 region: CSVGSGANVLTF. The CDR3 bases are TGCAGCGTGGGGTCTGGGGCCAACGTCCTGACTTTC.

V usage is TRBV5-6 and J usage is TRBJ2-1; a weak D match, TRBD2 (5 bases). The CDR3 contains 16 residues. Germline V gene data show CDR1 as SGHDT and CDR2 as YYEEEE. The ends were cut back, 3 bases at V and 3 bases at J, with 16 bases in the middle. CDR3 nucleotides: TGTGCCAGCAGCTCCGGACTCCTAGGGTACTACAATGAGCAGTTCTTC. Translated: CASSSGLLGYYNEQFF.

This clone has a handful of counts. The chain joins TRBV27 to TRBJ1-5, with 8 bases lining up with TRBD1. The CDR3 consists of 14 residues. With V trimmed by 4 bases and J by 5 bases, 4 bases remained unmatched. Germline loops: CDR1 MNHEY, CDR2 SMNVEV (reference sequence). The CDR3 is CASSSYRGDQPQHF. DNA of the CDR3: TGTGCCAGCAGTTCATACAGGGGGGATCAGCCCCAGCATTTT.

CDR3 sequence: CASSVAVFSSTDTQYF. For the CDR3, the DNA is TGTGCCAGCAGCGTAGCTGTCTTCTCTAGCACAGATACGCAGTATTTT. This rearrangement joins TRBV9 to TRBJ2-3, with no clear D. The CDR3 is 16 residues long. CDR1 SGDLS and CDR2 YYNGEE come from the germline V gene. V was trimmed by 0 bases and J by 0 bases, leaving 11 bases between them.

This clone was detected only a few times. The chain combines TRBV30 with TRBJ1-1; D gene ambiguous. V lost 3 bases and J lost 3, with 5 bases in between. From germline, CDR1 is GTSNPN and CDR2 SVGIG (reference sequence). CDR3 length: 11 residues. CDR3 bases: TGTGCCTGGAGAGATTACACTGAAGCTTTCTTT. This sequence encodes CAWRDYTEAFF.

V is TRBV5-1 and J is TRBJ1-3, with D uncertain. Germline assignment: CDR1 SGHRS and CDR2 YFSETQ. This CDR3 has 15 amino acids. The ends were cut back, 4 bases at V and 3 bases at J, with 14 bases in the middle. CDR3 in DNA: TGCGCCAGCAGCCCGTTCCCTCGGGATGGAAACACCATATATTTT. This sequence encodes CASSPFPRDGNTIYF.

The genes are TRBV30 and TRBJ2-3; TRBD1 might be the D (5 bases). Looked up from germline, CDR1 is GTSNPN and CDR2 is SVGIG (reference sequence). Trimming took off 2 bases at V and 1 base at J, with 22 bases between the two ends. The CDR3 spans 18 residues. CDR3 protein: CAWSIPNRMVRGTDTQYF. The CDR3 nucleotides are TGTGCCTGGAGTATACCCAATAGGATGGTCAGGGGCACAGATACGCAGTATTTT.

This clone occurred once. The CDR3 DNA is TGTGCCAGCAGTCCTAACCTCCGGGGACAGGGTGGTGGAAACACCATATATTTT. This codes for CASSPNLRGQGGGNTIYF. This chain links TRBV27 with TRBJ1-3; 9 bases match TRBD1. This CDR3 spans 18 amino acids. CDR1 and CDR2 from the germline V gene are MNHEY and SMNVEV (reference sequence). Germline trimming cut 5 bases from V and 3 bases from J; bases unmatched to any gene: 14.

This clone came up a few times. V usage is TRBV7-2 and J usage is TRBJ1-4; 9 bases agree with TRBD1. There are 15 residues in the CDR3. Trimming at V came to 5 bases and at J to 8 bases, leaving 9 bases not matched to a gene. Germline V lookup: CDR1 SGHTA, CDR2 FQGNSA. CDR3 coding DNA: TGTGCCAGCAGCCGCCGACAGGGGGGATGGGAAAAACTGTTTTTT. Translated, it gives CASSRRQGGWEKLFF.